The 16 T cell receptor beta chains presented below share a single source sample, sequenced in a study of human T cells and chemical hapten exposure. TCRdb re-analysed the RACE reads in MiXCR, keeping a single row per CDR3 protein. The sample shows 330,000 or so distinct CDR3 sequences, under 6.5% of them seen only once. The time point was: patch test 2, 6 weeks after DPC sensitization. Indicated treatment: therapeutic diphenylcyclopropenone sensitization with weekly scalp DPC. Here the sequenced sample was whole blood, taken in connection with sensitization to the hapten diphenylcyclopropenone (DPC). These receptors came from a woman aged 18-30 years with alopecia areata. Some clones in this sample may be carry-over from other donors' samples.

This clonotype was found a few times. The gene calls are TRBV18 and TRBJ1-1, with a weak D call TRBD1 (6 bases). The germline CDR1 and CDR2 sequences are KGHSH and LQKENI. This CDR3 comprises 13 residues. The ends were cut back, 0 bases at V and 9 bases at J, with 11 bases in the middle. The CDR3 here is CASSPPGHSQAFF. The DNA for the CDR3 is TGTGCCAGCTCACCACCGGGACACAGCCAAGCTTTCTTT.

The rearrangement links TRBV5-4 to TRBJ2-7; no clear D. The V end was cut by 0 bases, the J end by 2 bases, with 9 bases between. The CDR3 is 14 amino acids. CDR1 SGHNT and CDR2 YYREEE come from the germline V gene (reference sequence). The CDR3, as DNA: TGTGCCAGCAGCTTGGACGGCCGCACCTACGAGCAGTACTTC. Its protein product is CASSLDGRTYEQYF.

This clonotype was seen only a few times. The chain combines TRBV4-2 with TRBJ2-6; no definite D call. V shed 1 base and J shed 0 bases, with 13 bases lying between them. Germline CDR1 is LGHNA and CDR2 is YNFKEQ. The CDR3 runs to 18 residues. CDR3 nucleotides: TGTGCCAGCAGCCAAGCAGAAACAGAGATCTCTGGGGCCAACGTCCTGACTTTC. Protein: CASSQAETEISGANVLTF.

The gene calls are TRBV24-1 and TRBJ2-2; a weak D match, TRBD2 (6 bases). The CDR3 consists of 15 residues. V shed 5 bases and J shed 0 bases, with 9 bases lying between them. Germline V gene lookup returns CDR1 KGHDR and CDR2 SFDVKD. In DNA, the CDR3 is TGTGCCACCAGTGCTAGCGATGCGAACACCGGGGAGCTGTTTTTT. It is translated as CATSASDANTGELFF.

This clonotype was counted ten times or more. The chain employs TRBV2 and TRBJ1-2, with 9 bases that match TRBD1. The germline V gene has CDR1 SNHLY and CDR2 FYNNEI. J was trimmed by 3 bases and V by 5 bases; bases with no gene match: 4. The CDR3 sequence is 14 residues long. The CDR3 nucleotides read TGTGCCAGCAGTCGGACAGGGGCGGACTATGGCTACACCTTC. Encoded protein: CASSRTGADYGYTF.

The J gene is TRBJ1-2, the V gene TRBV29-1; the D gene is possibly TRBD1 (5 bases). V lost 2 bases and J 4 bases, leaving 8 bases between the germline ends. The CDR3 extends over 12 amino acids. The germline V gene has CDR1 SQVTM and CDR2 ANQGSEA. The CDR3: CSVERGPYGYTF. The DNA for the CDR3 is TGCAGCGTTGAAAGGGGCCCCTATGGCTACACCTTC.

The chain joins TRBV20-1 to TRBJ1-5; a weak D match, TRBD1 (6 bases). Trimming took 1 base from V and 3 from J, leaving 13 bases between them. Germline-derived CDR1 and CDR2 are DFQATT and SNEGSKA (reference sequence). The CDR3 covers 15 residues. The CDR3 is CSARGNTGNNQPQHF. In nucleotides, the CDR3 is TGCAGTGCTAGAGGGAACACAGGGAACAATCAGCCCCAGCATTTT.

This clonotype was picked up a small number of times. This rearrangement joins TRBV27 to TRBJ2-5, with D possibly TRBD1 on 6 matching bases. Looked up from germline, CDR1 is MNHEY and CDR2 is SMNVEV (reference sequence). The CDR3 totals 15 residues. V shed 0 bases and J shed 2 bases, with 10 bases lying between them. Here the CDR3 reads CASSLSRTDQETQYF. The CDR3 nucleotides read TGTGCCAGCAGTTTATCGCGGACAGATCAAGAGACCCAGTACTTC.

This clonotype turned up a few times. The J gene is TRBJ2-5, the V gene TRBV7-9; 8 bases fit TRBD1. Germline CDR1 is SEHNR and CDR2 is FQNEAQ (reference sequence). The trim removed 5 bases at V and 2 bases at J, leaving 7 bases unmatched. The CDR3 has 15 residues. The CDR3: CASSAKRTGQETQYF. The CDR3 DNA reads TGTGCCAGCAGCGCGAAGAGGACAGGGCAAGAGACCCAGTACTTC. The whole variable domain, filled in from reference TRBV7-9 and TRBJ2-5, reads DTGVSQNPRHKITKRGQNVTFRCDPISEHNRLYWYRQTLGQGPEFLTYFQNEAQLEKSRLLSDRFSAERPKGSFSTLEIQRTEQGDSAMYLCASSAKRTGQETQYFGPGTRLLVL.

This sequence joins TRBV7-9 and TRBJ1-4; D is undetermined. This CDR3 contains 13 residues. Trimming took 2 bases from V and 8 from J, leaving 9 bases between them. Germline CDR1 SEHNR, CDR2 FQNEAQ (reference sequence). The CDR3 coding sequence is TGTGCCAGCAGCTTATCAGGCGGGGAAAAACTGTTTTTT. It specifies CASSLSGGEKLFF.

This clonotype was seen a handful of times. The rearrangement uses TRBV6-6 and TRBJ2-3; possibly TRBD2 for D (7 bases). V lost 7 bases and J lost 4, with 21 bases in between. Germline CDR1 MNHNY, CDR2 SVGAGI (reference sequence). The CDR3 loop spans 16 amino acids. The CDR3, as DNA: TGTGCCAGCATCCAGGGGTTAGGGGGGGGCGCAGATACGCAGTATTTT. This translates into CASIQGLGGGADTQYF.

This chain joins TRBV12-5 and TRBJ2-3; the D gene is possibly TRBD1 (6 bases). CDR1 is LGHNT and CDR2 is FRNRAP in the germline V gene. This CDR3 spans 18 amino acids. Between the trimmed V and J ends, which lost 1 base and 0 bases, there was a span of 17 bases. CDR3 loop: CASGLGPQQGWSTDTQYF. Written as DNA, the CDR3 is TGTGCTAGTGGTTTGGGCCCTCAACAGGGTTGGAGCACAGATACGCAGTATTTT.

This clonotype was observed many times. V is TRBV7-2 and J is TRBJ1-5; TRBD1 might be the D (6 bases). This CDR3 is 13 amino acids long. Trimming took 5 bases from V and 6 from J, leaving 11 bases between them. Germline V lookup: CDR1 SGHTA, CDR2 FQGNSA. The DNA for the CDR3 is TGTGCCAGCAGCGAGGGGGGAATTCAGCCCCAGCATTTT. Translation: CASSEGGIQPQHF.

This clonotype was found a few times. V is TRBV6-2 or TRBV6-3 and J is TRBJ2-3; 7 nucleotides align to TRBD1. Germline V gene lookup returns CDR1 MNHEY and CDR2 SVGEGT. This CDR3 is 13 amino acids long. After removal of 7 bases from V and 4 bases from J, the junction contained 5 bases not matched to a gene. The CDR3 here is CASIDRDSDTQYF. DNA for the CDR3: TGTGCCAGCATAGACAGGGATTCAGATACGCAGTATTTT.

This clonotype was seen just once. V and J are TRBV12-3 or TRBV12-4 and TRBJ1-4; D remains unclear. Trimming pared 3 bases from V and 8 bases from J, leaving 10 bases between. The CDR3 extends over 13 amino acids. The CDR3 here is CASSFGGKEKLFF. CDR3 bases: TGTGCCAGCAGTTTCGGCGGGAAGGAAAAACTGTTTTTT.

This clonotype was observed many times. The V gene is TRBV21-1, the J gene TRBJ1-6; TRBD1 was called by the table and not checked on the DNA. TRBV21-1 counts as a pseudogene. The CDR3 covers 18 residues. The CDR3 coding sequence is TGTGCCGAGTTACAGGGGCCGAACGATAAAGCCTATAATTCACCCCTCCACTTT. It specifies CAELQGPNDKAYNSPLHF.